This is a list of T cell receptor beta chains from one sample in a study of OX40 agonist ivuxolimab in advanced cancers. The protocol was immunoSEQ multiplex PCR, while the TCRdb copy is restricted to in-frame clones and leaves out a portion. This sample carries approximately 70,000 clones, approximately 90% of them seen once, and the ten largest clones take roughly 0.59%. Sequences were derived from CD4+ or CD8+ T cells sorted from blood, sampled in a trial of the OX40 agonist ivuxolimab. All receptors come from an adult with an advanced solid tumor such as melanoma, head and neck, liver or kidney cancer. Both conserved end residues are part of each CDR3. The D gene is left open where the match is weak. Clone size is not always given. Where it is, it says once, few, many or a class for expanded clones.

16	NA	TRBV7-9	NA	TRBJ2-3	TGTGCCAGCAGCCGCCACCGGGAAGGAGGGAGAGATACGCAGTATTTT	CASSRHREGGRDTQYF
13	NA	TRBV2	NA	TRBJ1-4	TGTGCCAGCAGTCGGACGAAGTTTGAAAAACTGTTTTTT	CASSRTKFEKLFF
13	NA	TRBV28	NA	TRBJ2-5	TGTGCCAGCAGTTTATTGGACCAAGAGACCCAGTACTTC	CASSLLDQETQYF
14	NA	TRBV5-1	NA	TRBJ2-7	TGCGCCAGCAGCTTGGCCCAGAGGTCCTACGAGCAGTACTTC	CASSLAQRSYEQYF
14	NA	TRBV18	NA	TRBJ1-2	TGTGCCAGCTCACTAGAGGGGACCGCATTTGGCTACACCTTC	CASSLEGTAFGYTF
14	NA	TRBV7-9	NA	TRBJ2-7	TGTGCCAGCAGCTTATGGGGATCGGGCAATGAGCAGTACTTC	CASSLWGSGNEQYF
12	NA	TRBV10-3	NA	TRBJ2-7	TGTGCCATCGGTAGTAGCTCCTACGAGCAGTACTTC	CAIGSSSYEQYF
11	NA	TRBV20-1	NA	TRBJ2-3	TGCAGTGCTCCTTTCCGGGACATACAGTATTTT	CSAPFRDIQYF
15	NA	TRBV11-2	NA	TRBJ1-1	TGTGCCAGCAGCCTATCGGCCGGACTGAACACTGAAGCTTTCTTT	CASSLSAGLNTEAFF
15	TRBD1	TRBV9	NA	TRBJ2-7	TGTGCCAGCAGCCCTCGACAGGGGACCTCCTACGAGCAGTACTTC	CASSPRQGTSYEQYF
11	TRBD1	TRBV6-5	NA	TRBJ1-1	TGTGCCAGCACACAGGGGGCTGAAGCTTTCTTT	CASTQGAEAFF
12	NA	TRBV7-2	NA	TRBJ1-6	TGTGCCAGCAGCCAGAACTTTTCACCCCTCCACTTT	CASSQNFSPLHF
14	TRBD1	TRBV7-8	NA	TRBJ1-2	TGTGCCAGCAGCTTAGGGGGGACAGACTATGGCTACACCTTC	CASSLGGTDYGYTF
15	NA	TRBV18	few	TRBJ1-1	TGTGCCAGCTCACCGGGCTTACTGTCGGGCACTGAAGCTTTCTTT	CASSPGLLSGTEAFF
13	NA	TRBV6-6	NA	TRBJ1-1	TGTGCCAGCAGCGGAATCGGACAGAGCGAAGCTTTCTTT	CASSGIGQSEAFF
14	NA	TRBV6-5	NA	TRBJ1-3	TGTGCCAGCAGTCGCCCGTCCTCTGGAAACACCATATATTTT	CASSRPSSGNTIYF
15	NA	TRBV6-5	NA	TRBJ2-2	TGTGCCAGCAGTTACAGCATCATGGCGGCCGGGGAGCTGTTTTTT	CASSYSIMAAGELFF
14	TRBD1	TRBV10-1	NA	TRBJ2-7	TGCGCCAGCAGTGAGGGGACAGCCTCCTACGAGCAGTACTTC	CASSEGTASYEQYF
13	NA	TRBV6-1	NA	TRBJ1-1	TGTGCCAGCAGGGGAGCGGGGGGGGCTGAAGCTTTCTTT	CASRGAGGAEAFF
15	NA	TRBV27	NA	TRBJ1-4	TGTGCCAGCAGCGACATTTTTGCAACTAATGAAAAACTGTTTTTT	CASSDIFATNEKLFF
13	TRBD1	TRBV5-1	NA	TRBJ1-5	TGCGCCAGCAGAGGGACAGTGGATCAGCCCCAGCATTTT	CASRGTVDQPQHF
14	NA	TRBV6-5	NA	TRBJ1-5	TGTGCCAGCAGTTACCTACAGGGAGGACAGCCCCAGCATTTT	CASSYLQGGQPQHF
15	NA	TRBV5-1	NA	TRBJ2-1	TGCGCCAGCACTTCGGTGGGGGGTACATACAATGAGCAGTTCTTC	CASTSVGGTYNEQFF
16	TRBD2	TRBV13	NA	TRBJ2-3	TGTGCCAGCAGCTCCCGTTTGGCGGGGGTTTTAGATACGCAGTATTTT	CASSSRLAGVLDTQYF
13	NA	TRBV6-5	once	TRBJ1-2	TGTGCCAGCGGGCTACCTTTCAACTATGGCTACACCTTC	CASGLPFNYGYTF
16	TRBD2	TRBV5-6	NA	TRBJ2-5	TGTGCCAGCATACGACTTAGCGGGGGGGCAGGGGAGACCCAGTACTTC	CASIRLSGGAGETQYF
15	TRBD2	TRBV7-2	NA	TRBJ2-7	TGTGCCAGCAGCCCCCTACCGGGACTATCCTACGAGCAGTACTTC	CASSPLPGLSYEQYF
14	NA	TRBV2	NA	TRBJ2-5	TGTGCCAGCTTAGAAGGGGCAGGCCAAGAGACCCAGTACTTC	CASLEGAGQETQYF
15	NA	TRBV6-1	NA	TRBJ1-2	TGTGCCAGCAGTGCAGGGGCAGGCTCTGGCTATGGCTACACCTTC	CASSAGAGSGYGYTF
12	NA	TRBV14	NA	TRBJ2-3	TGTGCCAGCAGCTCCTCAAGTGGTACGCAGTATTTT	CASSSSSGTQYF
15	NA	TRBV5-5	once	TRBJ2-1	TGTGCCAGCAGCTTGAGGCAGCTGCTTGGGAATGAGCAGTTCTTC	CASSLRQLLGNEQFF
16	NA	TRBV4-1	NA	TRBJ2-3	TGCGCCAGCAGCCAAATGGGGGCAACTCTCACAGCCACGCAGTATTTT	CASSQMGATLTATQYF
13	NA	TRBV7-7	NA	TRBJ2-5	TGTGCCAGCAGCATCGGATTACAAGAGACCCAGTACTTC	CASSIGLQETQYF
16	NA	TRBV7-8	NA	TRBJ1-1	TGTGCCAGCAGCTTAAGACTAAGTACAATGAACACTGAAGCTTTCTTT	CASSLRLSTMNTEAFF
15	TRBD1	TRBV19	once	TRBJ1-1	TGTGCCAGTAGTATAGGGGACAGGATTAACACTGAAGCTTTCTTT	CASSIGDRINTEAFF
14	NA	TRBV6-1	NA	TRBJ1-5	TGTGCCAGCCTCCCCCTATATAGCAATCAGCCCCAGCATTTT	CASLPLYSNQPQHF
12	NA	TRBV11-2	NA	TRBJ1-2	TGTGCCAGCAGCTCTAGCCACGGTGGCTACACCTTC	CASSSSHGGYTF
13	NA	TRBV29-1	NA	TRBJ2-2	TGCAGCGTTCCACTTACGAACACCGGGGAGCTGTTTTTT	CSVPLTNTGELFF
12	NA	TRBV5-4	NA	TRBJ1-1	TGTGCCAGCAGCTTGGGCGGGGTTGAAGCTTTCTTT	CASSLGGVEAFF
15	NA	TRBV7-2	NA	TRBJ1-6	TGTGCCAGCAGCTTTCGACACAATAGTAATTCACCCCTCCACTTT	CASSFRHNSNSPLHF
15	NA	TRBV5-1	NA	TRBJ2-2	TGCGCCAGCAGCTGGGACACTCAGAACACCGGGGAGCTGTTTTTT	CASSWDTQNTGELFF
13	NA	TRBV30	NA	TRBJ2-3	TGTGCCTGGAGTGGCACTCTAGCAGATACGCAGTATTTT	CAWSGTLADTQYF
14	NA	TRBV5-6	NA	TRBJ1-2	TGTGCCAGCAGCTTGGATCAGGGGAACTATGGCTACACCTTC	CASSLDQGNYGYTF
15	NA	TRBV11-2	NA	TRBJ1-1	TGTGCCAGCAGCTTTCGGTCAGGGGCGAACACTGAAGCTTTCTTT	CASSFRSGANTEAFF
14	TRBD1	TRBV27	NA	TRBJ1-2	TGTGCCAGCAGTCCCTATAACAGGGGCTGGGAATGTACCTTC	CASSPYNRGWECTF
14	NA	TRBV2	once	TRBJ1-5	TGTGCCAGCAGTGAAGAGGGGGTTGGGCAGCCCCAGCATTTT	CASSEEGVGQPQHF
18	NA	TRBV15	NA	TRBJ1-4	TGTGCCACCAGCAGGGGGAGAGGGGAGGGCTCAACTAATGAAAAACTGTTTTTT	CATSRGRGEGSTNEKLFF
17	NA	TRBV6-1	NA	TRBJ2-7	TGTGCCAGCAGTGAACATCCCGAGGGGTCCCCCTTTGGCGAGCAGTACTTC	CASSEHPEGSPFGEQYF
16	TRBD2	TRBV6-1	NA	TRBJ2-3	TGTGCCAGCAGTGAAACGGCGGGGGGGAGGACAGATACGCAGTATTTT	CASSETAGGRTDTQYF
14	TRBD1	TRBV2	NA	TRBJ1-1	TGTGCCAGCAGGGGACAGTTCACCAACACTGAAGCTTTCTTT	CASRGQFTNTEAFF
15	NA	TRBV5-1	NA	TRBJ1-5	TGCGCCAGCAGCCCCGGAGGGGGAGAAAGGCAGCCCCAGCATTTT	CASSPGGGERQPQHF
14	NA	TRBV5-4	NA	TRBJ1-3	TGTGCCAGCAGCGCACAGCAATCTGGAAACACCATATATTTT	CASSAQQSGNTIYF
14	NA	TRBV6-1	NA	TRBJ1-6	TGTGCCAGCAGGGGGACCCTGGGCGGTTCACCCCTCCACTTT	CASRGTLGGSPLHF
14	NA	TRBV6-6	NA	TRBJ1-5	TGTGCCAGCAGGGAGACAATTAGCAATCAGCCCCAGCATTTT	CASRETISNQPQHF
13	NA	TRBV6-5	NA	TRBJ2-2	TGTGCCAGTTGGAGGGTTGACACCGGGGAGCTGTTTTTT	CASWRVDTGELFF
13	NA	TRBV14	NA	TRBJ2-2	TGTGCCAGCAGCCAAGCCCAGGTGGGGGAGCTGTTTTTT	CASSQAQVGELFF
13	NA	TRBV6-5	NA	TRBJ2-7	TGTGCCAGCAGCCAGACTAGGCGGGGCGAGCAGTACTTC	CASSQTRRGEQYF
15	NA	TRBV19	NA	TRBJ2-2	TGTGCCAGTAGTCTCGAGGGGGGGCTCGGCGGGGAGCTGTTTTTT	CASSLEGGLGGELFF